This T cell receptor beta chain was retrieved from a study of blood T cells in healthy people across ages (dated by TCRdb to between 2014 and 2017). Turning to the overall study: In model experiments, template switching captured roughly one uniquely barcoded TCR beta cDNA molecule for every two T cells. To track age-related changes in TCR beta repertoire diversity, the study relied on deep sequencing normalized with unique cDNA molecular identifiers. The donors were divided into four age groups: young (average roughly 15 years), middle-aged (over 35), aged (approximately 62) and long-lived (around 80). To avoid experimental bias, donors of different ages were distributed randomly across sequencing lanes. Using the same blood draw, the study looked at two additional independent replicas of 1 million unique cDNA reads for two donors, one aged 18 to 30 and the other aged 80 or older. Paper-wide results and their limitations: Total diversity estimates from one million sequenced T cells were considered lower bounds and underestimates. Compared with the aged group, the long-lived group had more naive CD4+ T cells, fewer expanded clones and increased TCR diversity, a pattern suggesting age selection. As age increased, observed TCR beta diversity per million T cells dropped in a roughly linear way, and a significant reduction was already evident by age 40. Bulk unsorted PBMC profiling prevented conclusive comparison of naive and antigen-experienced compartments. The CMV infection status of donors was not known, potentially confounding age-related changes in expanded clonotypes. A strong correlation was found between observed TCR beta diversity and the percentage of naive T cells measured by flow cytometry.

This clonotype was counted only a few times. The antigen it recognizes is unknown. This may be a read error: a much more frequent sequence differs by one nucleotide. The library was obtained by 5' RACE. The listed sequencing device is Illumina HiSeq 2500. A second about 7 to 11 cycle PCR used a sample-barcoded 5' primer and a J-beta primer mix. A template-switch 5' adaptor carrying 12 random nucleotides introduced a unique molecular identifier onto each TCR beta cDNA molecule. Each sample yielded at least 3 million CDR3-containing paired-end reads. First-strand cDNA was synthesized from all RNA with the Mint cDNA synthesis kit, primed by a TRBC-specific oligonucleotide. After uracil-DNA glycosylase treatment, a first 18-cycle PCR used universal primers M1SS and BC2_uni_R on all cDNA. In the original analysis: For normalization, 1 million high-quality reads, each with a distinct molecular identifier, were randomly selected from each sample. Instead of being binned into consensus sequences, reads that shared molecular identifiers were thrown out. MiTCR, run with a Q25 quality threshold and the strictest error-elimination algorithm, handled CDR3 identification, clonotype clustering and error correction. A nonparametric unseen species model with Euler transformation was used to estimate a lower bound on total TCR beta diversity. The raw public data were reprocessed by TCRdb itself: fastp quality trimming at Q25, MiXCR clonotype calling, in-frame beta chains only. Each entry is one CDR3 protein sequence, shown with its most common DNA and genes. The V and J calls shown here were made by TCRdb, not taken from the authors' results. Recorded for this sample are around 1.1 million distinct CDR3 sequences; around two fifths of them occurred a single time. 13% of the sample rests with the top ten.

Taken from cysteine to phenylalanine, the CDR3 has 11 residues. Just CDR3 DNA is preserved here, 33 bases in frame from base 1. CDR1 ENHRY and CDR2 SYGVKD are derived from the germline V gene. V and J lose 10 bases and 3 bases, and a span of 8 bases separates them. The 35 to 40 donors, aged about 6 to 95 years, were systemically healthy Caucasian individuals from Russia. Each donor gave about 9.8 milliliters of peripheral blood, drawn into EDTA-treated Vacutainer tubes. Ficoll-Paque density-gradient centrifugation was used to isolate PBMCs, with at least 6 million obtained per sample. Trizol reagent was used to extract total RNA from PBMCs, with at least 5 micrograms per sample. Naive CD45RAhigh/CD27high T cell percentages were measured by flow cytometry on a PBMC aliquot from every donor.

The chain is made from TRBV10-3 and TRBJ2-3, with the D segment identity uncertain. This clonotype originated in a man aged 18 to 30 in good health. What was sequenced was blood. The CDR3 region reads CARAETDTQYF. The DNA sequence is TGTGCCAGGGCGGAGACAGATACGCAGTATTTT.